Shown below are 23 T cell receptor beta chains from a single sample sequenced in a study of control samples from healthy donors and cancer patients. Sequencing used immunoSEQ multiplex PCR; TCRdb keeps in-frame clones, though not all of them. In the table there are about 65,000 clones, 90% of which are singletons. The sequenced sample was PBMCs. The source of these receptors is a woman in her 50s with colorectal cancer.

The chain has TRBV11-2 and TRBJ1-2, with 7 bases matching TRBD1. J gave up 8 bases and V 2 bases, and 2 bases lay outside the gene matches. The CDR3 loop spans 12 amino acids. CDR1 is SGHAT and CDR2 is FQNNGV in the germline V gene. The CDR3 coding sequence is TGTGCCAGCAGCTTAAGGGGGCGCGGCTACACCTTC. It yields the protein CASSLRGRGYTF. The full variable domain, rest sourced from reference TRBV11-2 and TRBJ1-2, is EAGVAQSPRYKIIEKRQSVAFWCNPISGHATLYWYQQILGQGPKLLIQFQNNGVVDDSQLPKDRFSAERLKGVDSTLKIQPAKLEDSAVYLCASSLRGRGYTFGSGTRLTVV.

The chain carries TRBV21-1 and TRBJ1-2; the table's D gene call, TRBD1, was not cross checked with the DNA. TRBV21-1 is a recognized pseudogene. There are 15 residues in the CDR3. The CDR3 nucleotides read TGTGCCAGCAGCAAAGGGGCACAAACGTCATGTGGCTACACCTTC. This encodes CASSKGAQTSCGYTF.

V and J are TRBV5-1 and TRBJ1-2, with D possibly being TRBD1 (6 bases). Trimming removed 1 base at V and 5 bases at J, with 9 bases between. The CDR3 loop spans 13 amino acids. Germline CDR1 is SGHRS and CDR2 is YFSETQ. This CDR3 reads CASSLRQEYGYTF. Written as DNA, the CDR3 is TGCGCCAGCAGCTTGAGACAGGAGTATGGCTACACCTTC.

The chain has TRBV7-3 and TRBJ1-1; no clear D. In germline, CDR1 is SGHTA, CDR2 FQGTGA. The CDR3 runs to 13 residues. V lost 3 bases and J lost 1, with 6 bases in between. The CDR3 DNA follows: TGTGCCAGCAGCTTCGTGGGGAACACTGAAGCTTTCTTT. This sequence encodes CASSFVGNTEAFF.

The chain employs TRBV6-5 and TRBJ1-2; D not certain. Germline V gene data show CDR1 as MNHEY and CDR2 as SVGAGI. This CDR3 has 15 amino acids. V dropped 0 bases and J dropped 5 bases, with 13 bases sitting between them. The chain's CDR3 is CASSYSLANSYGYTF. CDR3 bases: TGTGCCAGCAGTTACTCGTTAGCCAACTCTTATGGCTACACCTTC.

The chain carries TRBV6-1 and TRBJ2-1; D is unresolved. There are 15 residues in the CDR3. V gave up 1 base and J gave up 11 bases, with 18 bases separating them. The germline gives CDR1 MNHNS, CDR2 SASEGT. The CDR3 nucleotides are TGTGCCAGCAGTGAAGTTAGTAGTACCCCACGGAAGCAGTTCTTC. This codes for CASSEVSSTPRKQFF.

This rearrangement joins TRBV5-1 to TRBJ2-3; TRBD1 might be the D (6 bases). V lost 4 bases to trimming and J lost 6 bases, with 21 bases between them. This CDR3 is 16 amino acids long. Germline V CDR1 and CDR2: SGHRS, YFSETQ. CDR3 protein: CASSPGPLQGEDTQYF. The CDR3 DNA reads TGCGCCAGCAGCCCCGGGCCCTTACAGGGAGAGGATACGCAGTATTTT. The complete variable domain, with remaining parts taken from reference TRBV5-1 and TRBJ2-3, reads KAGVTQTPRYLIKTRGQQVTLSCSPISGHRSVSWYQQTPGQGLQFLFEYFSETQRNKGNFPGRFSGRQFSNSRSEMNVSTLELGDSALYLCASSPGPLQGEDTQYFGPGTRLTVL.

With regard to this clone: At the DNA level, this CDR3 is encoded by other sequences in the same sample as well. The J gene is TRBJ2-5, the V gene TRBV6-6, with 8 bases identical to TRBD1. CDR1 and CDR2 (germline): MNHNY, SVGAGI (reference sequence). The junction had 11 bases not matched to a gene; V was cut back by 6 bases and J by 5 bases. The CDR3 contains 15 residues. The CDR3 protein is CASSQFTGGSETQYF. In DNA form, the CDR3 reads TGTGCCAGCAGCCAATTCACAGGGGGTTCGGAGACCCAGTACTTC.

This clone has a single count. The genes are TRBV6-6 and TRBJ2-7; no definite D call. V was trimmed by 5 bases and J by 0 bases, leaving 17 bases between them. This CDR3 region has 16 residues. Germline V lookup: CDR1 MNHNY, CDR2 SVGAGI (reference sequence). The CDR3 protein is CASSGKPHTSSYEQYF. Written as DNA, the CDR3 is TGTGCCAGCAGTGGGAAACCTCACACCAGCTCCTACGAGCAGTACTTC.

Points on this clone: The same CDR3 arises from other DNA sequences in this sample as well. This chain joins TRBV18 and TRBJ2-2; 8 bases align to TRBD1. V shed 4 bases, J shed 2 bases, and the junction held 3 bases outside the gene matches. The CDR3 loop spans 15 amino acids. The germline V gene has CDR1 KGHSH and CDR2 LQKENI. CDR3: CASSQDRANTGELFF. The CDR3 DNA is TGTGCCAGCTCACAGGACAGGGCAAACACCGGGGAGCTGTTTTTT.

This clone came up a few times. Other DNA sequences in the sample encode the same CDR3. The chain links TRBV12-3 or TRBV12-4 to TRBJ1-2; no firm D call. The CDR3 extends over 11 amino acids. With 4 bases removed from V and 8 bases from J, the gap between germline ends came to 8 bases. The CDR3 protein is CASSYRGGYTF. CDR3 coding DNA: TGTGCCAGCAGTTACCGTGGCGGCTACACCTTC.

The rearrangement links TRBV3-1 (or the pseudogene TRBV3-2) to TRBJ2-7, with no clear D. Germline CDR1 and CDR2: LGHDT and YNNKEL (reference sequence). V lost 6 bases, J lost 0 bases, and 15 bases lay in between. The CDR3 covers 15 residues. The CDR3 reads CASSSSWQNSYEQYF. The CDR3 region has the DNA TGTGCCAGCAGTTCAAGCTGGCAGAACTCCTACGAGCAGTACTTC.

The CDR3 region has the DNA TGCGCCAGCAGCTTGGGAAGCGTAGAAGGGTACGAGCAGTACTTC. Its protein product is CASSLGSVEGYEQYF. The chain uses TRBV5-1 and TRBJ2-7; D gene ambiguous. V was clipped by 0 bases and J by 4 bases, with 14 bases between them. Germline V gene sequence: CDR1 SGHRS, CDR2 YFSETQ. The CDR3 consists of 15 residues.

The chain has TRBV2 and TRBJ1-5; 8 nucleotides match TRBD1. CDR3 length: 14 residues. The germline gives CDR1 SNHLY, CDR2 FYNNEI. V lost 4 bases to trimming and J lost 6 bases; unmatched junction nucleotides: 5. CDR3 bases: TGTGCCAGCAGTGGGGCAGGGGGCCTTCAGCCCCAGCATTTT. Its translation: CASSGAGGLQPQHF. The full variable domain, with the rest looked up from reference TRBV2 and TRBJ1-5, is EPEVTQTPSHQVTQMGQEVILRCVPISNHLYFYWYRQILGQKVEFLVSFYNNEISEKSEIFDDQFSVERPDGSNFTLKIRSTKLEDSAMYFCASSGAGGLQPQHFGDGTRLSIL.

The chain has TRBV2 and TRBJ2-1; D gene unclear. Germline V gene data show CDR1 as SNHLY and CDR2 as FYNNEI. V was cut by 8 bases and J by 2 bases, with 13 bases left in between. This CDR3 is built from 14 residues. CDR3 protein: CASDPELTYNEQFF. CDR3 sequence (DNA): TGTGCCAGCGATCCGGAGTTAACCTACAATGAGCAGTTCTTC.

The CDR3 spells CASSEADTYNEQFF. In nucleotides, the CDR3 is TGTGCCAGTAGCGAGGCAGATACCTACAATGAGCAGTTCTTC. The V gene is TRBV19, the J gene TRBJ2-1; D remains ambiguous. Germline CDR1 and CDR2: LNHDA and SQIVND (reference sequence). V lost 6 bases and J 2 bases, leaving 11 bases between the germline ends. This CDR3 has 14 residues. Variable domain in full (rest from reference TRBV19 and TRBJ2-1): DGGITQSPKYLFRKEGQNVTLSCEQNLNHDAMYWYRQDPGQGLRLIYYSQIVNDFQKGDIAEGYSVSREKKESFPLTVTSAQKNPTAFYLCASSEADTYNEQFFGPGTRLTVL.

This chain uses TRBV19 with TRBJ2-7; no firm D call. Trimming removed 7 bases at V and 2 bases at J, with 15 bases between. Germline CDR1 reads LNHDA; CDR2 reads SQIVND (reference sequence). This CDR3 region has 14 residues. The CDR3 sequence is CASTPSDRTYEQYF. The CDR3 DNA reads TGTGCCAGTACCCCCTCCGACCGGACCTACGAGCAGTACTTC.

The chain combines TRBV19 with TRBJ1-1, with a tentative D call TRBD1 (5 bases). The CDR3 runs to 13 residues. With 5 bases removed from V and 7 bases from J, the gap between germline ends came to 14 bases. Per the germline V gene, CDR1 is LNHDA and CDR2 is SQIVND (reference sequence). CDR3 sequence (DNA): TGTGCCAGTAGTGGTGTAGGCGGGGGTGAAGCTTTCTTT. This codes for CASSGVGGGEAFF.

The rearrangement joins TRBV3-1 (or the pseudogene TRBV3-2) to TRBJ2-1, with TRBD2 identical over 7 bases. V shed 4 bases, J shed 10 bases, and the junction held 22 bases outside the gene matches. Germline V CDR1 and CDR2: LGHDT, YNNKEL (reference sequence). CDR3 length: 18 residues. Here the CDR3 DNA reads TGTGCCAGCAGCCCGGAGACGGGAGTGGGAGGGGTACGGAACGAGCAGTTCTTC. Translating it yields CASSPETGVGGVRNEQFF.

This chain links TRBV7-8 with TRBJ1-2; D might be TRBD1 (5 bases). Trimming stripped 3 bases from V and 4 bases from J, with 21 bases between. Germline V gives CDR1 SGHVS, CDR2 FQNEAQ. The CDR3 is made up of 17 amino acids. The CDR3 DNA sequence: TGTGCCAGCAGCTTGGCCGGGACCCGGGTTTCCCTCTATGGCTACACCTTC. It encodes CASSLAGTRVSLYGYTF.

In this sample, this clone turned up once. The rearrangement uses TRBV5-6 and TRBJ1-1; D is undetermined. Germline V gene lookup returns CDR1 SGHDT and CDR2 YYEEEE. Trimming removed 4 bases at V and 9 bases at J, with 16 bases between. The CDR3 is 13 residues long. The CDR3 DNA follows: TGTGCCAGCAGCCGAACCCTCGGAGCGCAAGCTTTCTTT. This translates into CASSRTLGAQAFF. Full variable domain (rest looked up from reference TRBV5-6 and TRBJ1-1): DAGVTQSPTHLIKTRGQQVTLRCSPKSGHDTVSWYQQALGQGPQFIFQYYEEEERQRGNFPDRFSGHQFPNYSSELNVNALLLGDSALYLCASSRTLGAQAFFGQGTRLTVV.

The CDR3 protein is CASSLEGPLGNEQFF. The CDR3 region has the DNA TGTGCCAGCAGCTTAGAAGGACCCCTTGGGAATGAGCAGTTCTTC. This chain joins TRBV11-2 and TRBJ2-1, with D hard to call. Trimming left V 0 bases short and J 7 bases short, with 13 bases between. Germline lookup yields CDR1 SGHAT and CDR2 FQNNGV. The CDR3 has 15 residues.

This chain joins TRBV29-1 and TRBJ2-5; 8 bases are shared with TRBD1. Trimming removed 6 bases from V and 5 bases from J; junction bases left unmatched: 5. The CDR3 has 12 amino acids. Per germline, CDR1 SQVTM and CDR2 ANQGSEA. CDR3 amino acids: CSVPRDRETQYF. CDR3 nucleotides: TGCAGCGTCCCCCGGGACAGGGAGACCCAGTACTTC.